Presented here are 18 T cell receptor beta chains from one specimen sequenced in a study of OX40 agonist ivuxolimab in advanced cancers. Some clones are missing from TCRdb's copy, which holds only in-frame ones; the method was immunoSEQ multiplex PCR. Of around 33,000 clones listed, roughly 80% were seen once; the top ten hold over 2.5%. Sequencing used CD4+ or CD8+ T cells sorted from blood, obtained in a trial of the OX40 agonist ivuxolimab. These receptors were taken from an adult with an advanced solid tumor such as melanoma, head and neck, liver or kidney cancer.

V usage is TRBV11-3 and J usage is TRBJ2-3; 11 bases are shared with TRBD2. V lost 4 bases and J lost 0; bases outside the gene matches: 9. From germline, CDR1 is SGHNT and CDR2 YENEEA. The CDR3 contains 18 residues. The CDR3 reads CASSSSGLAETSTDTQYF. CDR3 coding DNA: TGTGCCAGCAGCTCTTCGGGACTAGCGGAAACGAGCACAGATACGCAGTATTTT.

Regarding this clone: The junction departs from germline at one end; a sequencing error may be responsible. The chain has TRBV19 and TRBJ2-5; 12 nucleotides agree with TRBD1. Germline V lookup: CDR1 LNHDA, CDR2 SQIVND (reference sequence). The CDR3 runs 12 residues. The DNA of the CDR3 is TGTGCCAGTAGTAACTGGGACAGGGGGCCCCACTTC. Translation gives CASSNWDRGPHF. The whole variable domain, remainder taken from reference TRBV19 and TRBJ2-5, is DGGITQSPKYLFRKEGQNVTLSCEQNLNHDAMYWYRQDPGQGLRLIYYSQIVNDFQKGDIAEGYSVSREKKESFPLTVTSAQKNPTAFYLCASSNWDRGPHFGPGTRLLVL.

The gene calls are TRBV7-8 and TRBJ2-5; the match to TRBD2 covers 7 bases. This CDR3 contains 14 residues. J lost 5 bases, V lost 5 bases, and 8 bases had no gene match. The germline V gene has CDR1 SGHVS and CDR2 FQNEAQ. CDR3 region: CASSPGGGCETQYF. CDR3 DNA sequence: TGTGCCAGCAGCCCTGGGGGGGGGTGCGAGACCCAGTACTTC.

The chain is built from TRBV16 and TRBJ2-7; possibly TRBD2 for D (5 bases). Germline CDR1 is KGHSY and CDR2 is FQNENV. V dropped 4 bases and J dropped 2 bases, with 12 bases sitting between them. This CDR3 comprises 14 residues. The CDR3 region has the DNA TGTGCCAGCAGCCCCGGAGGAGTTGCCTACGAGCAGTACTTC. Encoded protein: CASSPGGVAYEQYF.

J is TRBJ2-3 and V is TRBV5-1; TRBD2 matches at 10 bases. CDR3 size: 16 residues. Germline CDR1 and CDR2: SGHRS and YFSETQ. Germline trimming cut 2 bases from V and 4 bases from J; bases unmatched to any gene: 7. Here the CDR3 reads CASSLSGRVSPDTQYF. CDR3 nucleotide sequence: TGCGCCAGCAGCTTAAGCGGGAGGGTCAGCCCAGATACGCAGTATTTT. Looking up the rest from reference TRBV5-1 and TRBJ2-3 gives the full variable domain: KAGVTQTPRYLIKTRGQQVTLSCSPISGHRSVSWYQQTPGQGLQFLFEYFSETQRNKGNFPGRFSGRQFSNSRSEMNVSTLELGDSALYLCASSLSGRVSPDTQYFGPGTRLTVL.

This clone was seen just once. The rearrangement links TRBV4-2 to TRBJ1-2; D is unclear. Trimming stripped 1 base from V and 4 bases from J, with 10 bases between. Germline CDR1 and CDR2: LGHNA and YNFKEQ. The CDR3 length is 14 residues. The CDR3 here is CASSQADGVYGYTF. The CDR3 DNA sequence: TGTGCCAGCAGCCAAGCGGACGGCGTCTATGGCTACACCTTC.

V and J are TRBV20-1 and TRBJ2-1; 7 bases are shared with TRBD1. The V gene's germline CDR1 is DFQATT and CDR2 SNEGSKA (reference sequence). The CDR3 has 11 amino acids. The CDR3, as DNA: TGCAGCGGGGACAGCTACAATGAGCAGTTCTTC. Translation: CSGDSYNEQFF.

The gene calls are TRBV11-2 and TRBJ1-1; TRBD1 aligns across 10 bases. V was clipped by 1 base and J by 7 bases; unmatched bases: 6. CDR1 is SGHAT and CDR2 is FQNNGV in the germline V gene. This CDR3 has 15 amino acids. Here the CDR3 reads CASSLAGWTGGEAFF. CDR3 bases: TGTGCCAGCAGCTTAGCAGGGTGGACAGGGGGTGAAGCTTTCTTT.

The chain recombines TRBV15 with TRBJ1-3; D unresolved. Between the trimmed V and J ends, which lost 1 base and 0 bases, there was a span of 10 bases. The CDR3 spans 16 residues. The germline gives CDR1 LNHNV, CDR2 YYDKDF (reference sequence). The CDR3 protein is CATSRVKGGSGNTIYF. The CDR3 DNA is TGTGCCACCAGCAGAGTAAAGGGAGGCTCTGGAAACACCATATATTTT.

The gene calls are TRBV6-5 and TRBJ2-7; no definite D call. V was cut by 2 bases and J by 2 bases, with 16 bases left in between. The CDR3 runs to 16 residues. Germline V gene data show CDR1 as MNHEY and CDR2 as SVGAGI. The CDR3 reads CASSYQQTPPPYEQYF. The CDR3, as DNA: TGTGCCAGCAGTTACCAACAGACTCCCCCCCCCTACGAGCAGTACTTC.

A single count supports this clone. This chain links TRBV18 with TRBJ2-5; no clear D gene. The CDR3 covers 13 residues. Trimming shortened V by 6 bases and J by 5 bases, and 13 bases separated the two germline ends. CDR1 is KGHSH, CDR2 LQKENI, per germline. CDR3 DNA sequence: TGTGCCAGCTCCCAACAGACGCGGGAGACCCAGTACTTC. Amino acid sequence: CASSQQTRETQYF.

V gene TRBV4-1 combines with J gene TRBJ2-4, with 9 bases aligning to TRBD2. Trimming at V came to 0 bases and at J to 2 bases, leaving 11 bases not matched to a gene. The CDR3 contains 19 residues. CDR1 is MGHRA and CDR2 is YSYEKL in the germline V gene. Here the CDR3 reads CASSQESGRRIGTKNIQYF. The CDR3 DNA sequence: TGCGCCAGCAGCCAAGAAAGCGGGAGGAGGATTGGGACCAAAAACATTCAGTACTTC.

This clone qualifies as large. V is TRBV7-9 and J is TRBJ2-7; D is undetermined. The CDR3 is made up of 13 amino acids. Looked up from germline, CDR1 is SEHNR and CDR2 is FQNEAQ (reference sequence). V lost 1 base, J lost 4 bases, and 8 bases lay in between. The CDR3, as DNA: TGTGCCAGCAGCTTAGGAGACGGGTACGAGCAGTACTTC. This codes for CASSLGDGYEQYF.

The chain recombines TRBV7-2 with TRBJ2-1; D is ambiguous. Per the germline V gene, CDR1 is SGHTA and CDR2 is FQGNSA. The CDR3 is 14 residues long. Trimming removed 5 bases at V and 8 bases at J, with 16 bases between. CDR3 nucleotide sequence: TGTGCCAGCAGCCCCCGATTGTTAGTACATGAGCAGTTCTTC. Translating gives CASSPRLLVHEQFF.

The V and J genes are TRBV6-1 and TRBJ2-1; 10 bases map to TRBD1. The CDR3 has 15 amino acids. CDR1 and CDR2 (germline): MNHNS, SASEGT. J gave up 5 bases and V 6 bases, and 7 bases lay outside the gene matches. CDR3 sequence: CASSGRTGGNNEQFF. DNA for the CDR3: TGTGCCAGCAGCGGCAGGACAGGGGGTAACAATGAGCAGTTCTTC.

The genes are TRBV25-1 and TRBJ1-4; D unresolved. V gave up 8 bases and J gave up 0 bases, with 19 bases separating them. Germline values: CDR1 MGHDK, CDR2 SYGVNS. The CDR3 loop spans 17 amino acids. This CDR3 reads CASRPRADQPTNEKLFF. CDR3 DNA: TGTGCCAGCCGTCCCCGGGCAGACCAACCAACTAATGAAAAACTGTTTTTT.

The chain couples TRBV6-1 to TRBJ2-6; D is unresolved. CDR3 length equals 14 residues. Germline V gene data show CDR1 as MNHNS and CDR2 as SASEGT. V was pared by 7 bases and J by 1 base, with 8 bases between. The CDR3 loop is CASTDGSGANVLTF. The CDR3 nucleotides are TGTGCCAGCACGGACGGGTCTGGGGCCAACGTCCTGACTTTC.

The rearrangement joins TRBV11-2 to TRBJ2-3, with 7 positions matching TRBD2. V lost 7 bases to trimming and J lost 1 base; unmatched junction nucleotides: 5. The CDR3 consists of 14 residues. Germline CDR1 and CDR2: SGHAT and FQNNGV. This CDR3 reads CASTESGGTDTQYF. The CDR3 nucleotides are TGTGCCAGCACCGAGAGCGGGGGCACAGATACGCAGTATTTT.